One and the same sample provided the 18 T cell receptor beta chains below, sequenced in a study of T-cell reconstitution after alpha-beta-depleted transplantation in children. This sample's TCRbeta library carried unique molecular identifier barcodes. TCRdb ran MiXCR on the PCR reads and lists one entry per CDR3 protein. The sample has about 980,000 distinct CDR3 sequences; about 29% are singletons. Source: PBMCs, mostly from graft donor cells, taken 360 days after TCRalphabeta/CD19-depleted stem cell transplant. The receptors shown here come from a boy younger than two who had a stem cell transplant for SCID, so the T cells may come from the graft donor.

The rearrangement joins TRBV6-1 to TRBJ2-2; 9 nucleotides agree with TRBD1. The CDR3 totals 16 residues. Germline V gives CDR1 MNHNS, CDR2 SASEGT. The J segment lost 4 bases and the V segment lost 8 bases, leaving 11 bases of the junction unmatched. The CDR3 coding sequence is TGTGCCAGCTCTCGATCCGGGACAGGGCGCACCGGGGAGCTGTTTTTT. This codes for CASSRSGTGRTGELFF.

A few counts support this clonotype. CDR3 loop: CASSEGVQGETQYF. In nucleotides, the CDR3 is TGCGCCAGCAGCGAGGGGGTGCAGGGGGAGACCCAGTACTTC. V usage is TRBV4-3 and J usage is TRBJ2-5, with D perhaps matching TRBD1 (6 bases). The V and J ends lost 5 bases and 5 bases respectively, with 15 bases between them. Germline V CDR1 and CDR2: LGHNA, YSLEER. This CDR3 has 14 residues.

The genes are TRBV6-2 or TRBV6-3 and TRBJ2-7; 7 nucleotides match TRBD2. Germline V gene sequence: CDR1 MNHEY, CDR2 SVGEGT. There are 15 residues in the CDR3. After removal of 5 bases from V and 1 base from J, the junction contained 8 bases not matched to a gene. The CDR3 bases are TGTGCCAGCAGTCCCTCCGCAGCGGGATCCTACGAGCAGTACTTC. Translated: CASSPSAAGSYEQYF.

Worth noting for this clonotype: Germline is not matched at one junction end, which may reflect a read error. This chain links TRBV10-3 with TRBJ2-3; D is perhaps TRBD1 (6 bases). The CDR3 consists of 14 residues. CDR1 and CDR2 from the germline V gene are ENHRY and SYGVKD. For the CDR3, the DNA is TGTGCCACCAGTGAGAGGGGGTCCGGAGATACGCAGTATTTT. Protein sequence: CATSERGSGDTQYF.

This clonotype showed up just a few times. The CDR3 DNA reads as TGTGCCAGCAGTTTATTTTCAGGGCCAAGGGGTCCGGGATCCGGGGAGCTGTTTTTT. It specifies CASSLFSGPRGPGSGELFF. The rearrangement links TRBV28 to TRBJ2-2; D may match TRBD1 or TRBD2 (5 bases each). CDR1 is MDHEN, CDR2 SYDVKM, per germline. Trimming left V 1 base short and J 6 bases short, with 24 bases between. This CDR3 is built from 19 residues.

The table lists this clonotype with a few counts. V gene TRBV5-1 combines with J gene TRBJ2-7, with D possibly being TRBD2 (6 bases). This CDR3 has 16 residues. The ends were cut back, 0 bases at V and 0 bases at J, with 13 bases in the middle. Germline assignment: CDR1 SGHRS and CDR2 YFSETQ. The CDR3 DNA reads as TGCGCCAGCAGCTTGGAGGACCGGCGGGGCTCCTACGAGCAGTACTTC. It translates to CASSLEDRRGSYEQYF.

The chain couples TRBV5-1 to TRBJ2-7; 8 nucleotides line up with TRBD1. There are 15 residues in the CDR3. CDR1 is SGHRS, CDR2 YFSETQ, per germline. V trimming: 6 bases; J trimming: 0 bases; junction bases outside the gene matches: 8. In nucleotides, the CDR3 is TGCGCCAGCATGGGGGGACAGGCAAACTCCTACGAGCAGTACTTC. Encoded protein: CASMGGQANSYEQYF.

This chain uses TRBV20-1 with TRBJ1-2, with D perhaps matching TRBD1 (5 bases). The CDR3 length is 13 residues. V was pared by 5 bases and J by 4 bases, with 14 bases between. Germline values: CDR1 DFQATT, CDR2 SNEGSKA (reference sequence). The CDR3 is CSAPREGSYGYTF. DNA of the CDR3: TGCAGTGCTCCCAGGGAAGGGTCCTATGGCTACACCTTC.

The CDR3 coding sequence is TGTGCCAGCAGTTTCCACCTAATCAATGAGCAGTTCTTC. Residues: CASSFHLINEQFF. The genes are TRBV7-9 and TRBJ2-1, with unresolved D. CDR3 length: 13 residues. V gave up 6 bases and J gave up 6 bases, with 12 bases separating them. Per the germline V gene, CDR1 is SEHNR and CDR2 is FQNEAQ (reference sequence).

This clonotype was recorded a few times. The chain links TRBV28 to TRBJ2-3; D not resolved. Trimming cost V 4 bases and J 6 bases, with 17 bases left between them. The CDR3 spans 15 residues. CDR1 and CDR2 (germline): MDHEN, SYDVKM. The DNA for the CDR3 is TGTGCCAGCAGTTCCCCCCAAGGGATGAGGGATACGCAGTATTTT. It yields the protein CASSSPQGMRDTQYF. Drawing the rest from reference TRBV28 and TRBJ2-3, the complete variable domain is DVKVTQSSRYLVKRTGEKVFLECVQDMDHENMFWYRQDPGLGLRLIYFSYDVKMKEKGDIPEGYSVSREKKERFSLILESASTNQTSMYLCASSSPQGMRDTQYFGPGTRLTVL.

This clonotype was observed a few times. Here the CDR3 reads CAIRGRNRETQYF. The CDR3 nucleotides are TGTGCCATCAGGGGCAGGAATCGCGAGACCCAGTACTTC. The chain has TRBV10-3 and TRBJ2-5; D not resolved. The CDR3 has 13 amino acids. Germline CDR1 and CDR2: ENHRY and SYGVKD. The V and J ends lost 6 bases and 5 bases respectively, with 13 bases between them.

This clonotype was observed a few times. V and J are TRBV10-3 and TRBJ2-1; tentative D call: TRBD1 (5 bases). V shed 5 bases and J shed 5 bases, with 16 bases lying between them. This CDR3 is 15 amino acids long. Germline V gene lookup returns CDR1 ENHRY and CDR2 SYGVKD. Here the CDR3 reads CAISPPRKGDNEQFF. CDR3 nucleotide sequence: TGTGCCATCAGTCCACCCCGGAAAGGGGACAATGAGCAGTTCTTC.

The chain is built from TRBV7-2 and TRBJ2-4, with TRBD1 matching over 7 bases. Germline V gene data show CDR1 as SGHTA and CDR2 as FQGNSA. There are 15 residues in the CDR3. V lost 5 bases and J lost 1; bases outside the gene matches: 5. The CDR3 region is CASSRDRVAKNIQYF. The CDR3 nucleotides are TGTGCCAGCAGCCGTGACAGGGTGGCCAAAAACATTCAGTACTTC.

The chain joins TRBV19 to TRBJ1-1; D call uncertain. The germline CDR1 and CDR2 sequences are LNHDA and SQIVND (reference sequence). V dropped 3 bases and J dropped 0 bases, with 5 bases sitting between them. This CDR3 has 13 residues. The CDR3 sequence is CASSIWVNTEAFF. Here the CDR3 DNA reads TGTGCCAGTAGTATTTGGGTGAACACTGAAGCTTTCTTT.

Only a few counts were recorded for this clonotype. This chain links TRBV20-1 with TRBJ2-7; 9 positions match TRBD2. The V and J ends lost 0 bases and 5 bases, in that order; junction bases with no gene match: 5. Germline V gene data show CDR1 as DFQATT and CDR2 as SNEGSKA (reference sequence). The CDR3 runs 14 residues. The CDR3 DNA is TGCAGTGCTAGAGACCTAGCGGGGCTTCACGAGCAGTACTTC. This gives the protein CSARDLAGLHEQYF.

The chain has TRBV3-1 and TRBJ1-1, with D perhaps TRBD1 (5 bases). CDR1 and CDR2 from the germline V gene are LGHDT and YNNKEL (reference sequence). The germline V and J ends were trimmed by 4 bases and 11 bases, with 14 bases remaining between them. The CDR3 totals 12 residues. The DNA of the CDR3 is TGTGCCAGCAGCCCCCTAGGACACTGGGCTTTCTTT. The encoded protein is CASSPLGHWAFF. Using reference TRBV3-1 and TRBJ1-1 for the parts outside the CDR3, the full variable domain is DTAVSQTPKYLVTQMGNDKSIKCEQNLGHDTMYWYKQDSKKFLKIMFSYNNKELIINETVPNRFSPKSPDKAHLNLHINSLELGDSAVYFCASSPLGHWAFFGQGTRLTVV.

This clonotype turned up a few times. The chain has TRBV28 and TRBJ2-5; TRBD2 matches at 7 bases. CDR3 size: 12 residues. J lost 7 bases, V lost 2 bases, and 1 base had no gene match. Germline V gives CDR1 MDHEN, CDR2 SYDVKM. CDR3 sequence (DNA): TGTGCCAGCAGTTTAAGGGAGGGGACCCAGTACTTC. This codes for CASSLREGTQYF.

This clonotype has only a few counts. This rearrangement joins TRBV9 to TRBJ1-5; the D gene is possibly TRBD1 (5 bases). The CDR3 runs to 15 residues. Germline loops: CDR1 SGDLS, CDR2 YYNGEE. The ends were cut back, 0 bases at V and 2 bases at J, with 9 bases in the middle. The CDR3, as DNA: TGTGCCAGCAGCGTAGGGGGGGTGGGCAATCAGCCCCAGCATTTT. Translation: CASSVGGVGNQPQHF.